Described below is a single TCR beta chain sequence and its context. Its matching antigen is unknown. TCRdb's copy holds only in-frame clones and misses some; the assay was immunoSEQ multiplex PCR. The sample lists about 2 million clones; about 95% were seen once. This specimen comes from a study of shared clonotypes between healthy human individuals. Study-wide results and caveats: The study generally estimated greater richness for naive than memory subsets. The generation probabilities recorded for non-shared clonotypes fell below those of clonotypes shared by all four donors. It was anticipated that sequencing depth would influence how many clonotypes donors shared.

CD8 cells classed as naive were CD45RO-negative and positively selected for CCR7, excluding terminally differentiated effector memory CD45RA+ cells. None of the donors, who were healthy HIV-negative adults, had recently had acute infections or vaccinations. V lost 3 bases and J 4 bases, leaving 13 bases between the germline ends. Germline CDR1 reads SGDLS; CDR2 reads YYNGEE. The CDR3 is 14 amino acids. The TCR sequence derives from a man between 18 and 29 years old in good health. The chain uses TRBV9 and TRBJ1-2; perhaps TRBD1 as D (6 bases). The sequencing input was naive CD8+ T cells sorted from blood. The CDR3 region is CASSERDTGYGYTF. CDR3 sequence (DNA): TGTGCCAGCAGCGAAAGGGACACCGGCTATGGCTACACCTTC.